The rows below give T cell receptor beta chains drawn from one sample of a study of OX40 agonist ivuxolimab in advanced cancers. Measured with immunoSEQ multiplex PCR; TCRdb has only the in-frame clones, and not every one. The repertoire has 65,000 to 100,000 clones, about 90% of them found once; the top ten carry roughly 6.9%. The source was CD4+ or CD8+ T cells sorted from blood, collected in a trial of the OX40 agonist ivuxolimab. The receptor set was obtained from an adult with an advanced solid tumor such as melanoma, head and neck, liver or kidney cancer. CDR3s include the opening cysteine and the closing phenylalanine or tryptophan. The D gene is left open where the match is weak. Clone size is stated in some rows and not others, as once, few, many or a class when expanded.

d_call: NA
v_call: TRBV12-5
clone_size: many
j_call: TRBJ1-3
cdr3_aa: CASGLRNTIYF
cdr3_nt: TGTGCTAGTGGCCTCAGAAACACCATATATTTT

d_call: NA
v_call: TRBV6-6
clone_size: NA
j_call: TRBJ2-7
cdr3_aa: CASTLGQGGSEQYF
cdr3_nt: TGTGCCAGCACTCTGGGGCAGGGTGGAAGCGAGCAGTACTTC

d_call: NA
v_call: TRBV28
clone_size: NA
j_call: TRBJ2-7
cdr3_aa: CASSSTTRGGEQYF
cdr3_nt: TGTGCCAGCAGTTCTACAACTCGGGGCGGCGAGCAGTACTTC

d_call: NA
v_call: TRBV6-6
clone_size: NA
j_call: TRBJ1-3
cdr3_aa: CASSSIGNTIYF
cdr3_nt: TGTGCCAGCAGTTCCATAGGAAACACCATATATTTT

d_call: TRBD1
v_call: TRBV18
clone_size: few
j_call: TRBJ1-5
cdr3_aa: CASSSSGTGVNQPQHF
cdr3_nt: TGTGCCAGCTCTTCCTCTGGGACAGGGGTCAATCAGCCCCAGCATTTT

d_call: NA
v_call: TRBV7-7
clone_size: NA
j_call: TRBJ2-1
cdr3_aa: CASSLTQGGNEQFF
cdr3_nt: TGTGCTAGCAGCTTAACACAGGGGGGGAATGAGCAGTTCTTC

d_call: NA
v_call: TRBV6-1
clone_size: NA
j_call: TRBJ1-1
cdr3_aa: CASSVEGKTEAFF
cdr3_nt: TGTGCCAGCAGTGTGGAGGGGAAGACTGAAGCTTTCTTT

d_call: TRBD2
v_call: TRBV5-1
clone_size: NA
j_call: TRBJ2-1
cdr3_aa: CASSLDLSGSGGNEQFF
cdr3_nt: TGCGCCAGCAGCTTGGATCTCAGCGGGAGTGGGGGGAATGAGCAGTTCTTC

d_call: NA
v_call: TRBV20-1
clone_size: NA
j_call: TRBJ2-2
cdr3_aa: CSLFRGGELFF
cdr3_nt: TGCAGTCTATTCCGGGGCGGGGAGCTGTTTTTT

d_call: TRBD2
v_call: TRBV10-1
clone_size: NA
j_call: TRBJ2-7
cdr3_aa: CASSESPPSPTSGSLTYEQYF
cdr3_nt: TGCGCCAGCAGTGAGTCGCCACCTAGCCCGACTAGCGGGAGCCTTACCTACGAGCAGTACTTC

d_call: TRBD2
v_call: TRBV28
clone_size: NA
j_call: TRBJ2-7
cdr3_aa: CASSSSGRVSYEQYF
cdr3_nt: TGTGCCAGCAGTTCCAGCGGGAGGGTCTCCTACGAGCAGTACTTC

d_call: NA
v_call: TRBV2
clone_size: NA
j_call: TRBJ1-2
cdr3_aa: CASSEERTTYGYTF
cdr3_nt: TGTGCCAGCAGTGAAGAAAGGACTACCTATGGCTACACCTTC

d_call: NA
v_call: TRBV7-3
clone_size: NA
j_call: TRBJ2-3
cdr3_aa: CASTPSAGADTQYF
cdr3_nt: TGTGCCAGCACCCCCTCGGCTGGGGCAGATACGCAGTATTTT

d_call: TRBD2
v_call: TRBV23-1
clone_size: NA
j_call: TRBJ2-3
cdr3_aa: CASSQLAGADTQYF
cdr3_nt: TGCGCCAGCAGTCAACTAGCGGGAGCAGATACGCAGTATTTT

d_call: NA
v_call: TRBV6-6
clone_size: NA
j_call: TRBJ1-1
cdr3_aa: CASSYSSGGAEAFF
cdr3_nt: TGTGCCAGCAGTTACTCGTCGGGCGGCGCTGAAGCTTTCTTT

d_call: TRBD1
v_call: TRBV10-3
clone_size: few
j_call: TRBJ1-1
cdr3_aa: CAINPGQLNTEAFF
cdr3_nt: TGTGCCATCAATCCGGGACAGTTGAACACTGAAGCTTTCTTT

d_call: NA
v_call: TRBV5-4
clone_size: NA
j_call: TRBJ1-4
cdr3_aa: CASSLSGVEKLFF
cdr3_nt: TGTGCCAGCAGCTTATCGGGGGTTGAAAAACTGTTTTTT

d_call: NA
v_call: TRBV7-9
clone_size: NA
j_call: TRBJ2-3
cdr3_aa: CASSKNYDRTSTDTQYF
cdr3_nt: TGTGCCAGCAGTAAAAATTACGACCGGACTAGCACAGATACGCAGTATTTT

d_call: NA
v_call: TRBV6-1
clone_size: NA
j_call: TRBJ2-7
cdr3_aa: CASTSFSYEQYF
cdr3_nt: TGTGCCAGCACTAGTTTTTCCTACGAGCAGTACTTC

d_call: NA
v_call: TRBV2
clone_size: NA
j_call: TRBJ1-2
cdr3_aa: CASSESFGATVYTF
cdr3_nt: TGTGCCAGCAGTGAAAGCTTTGGGGCGACGGTCTACACCTTC

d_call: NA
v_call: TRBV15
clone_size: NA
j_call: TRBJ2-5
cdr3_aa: CATSRVEETQYF
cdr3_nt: TGTGCCACCAGCAGAGTGGAGGAGACCCAGTACTTC

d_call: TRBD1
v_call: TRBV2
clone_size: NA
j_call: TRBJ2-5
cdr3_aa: CASSKEGAGETQYF
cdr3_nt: TGTGCCAGCAGTAAAGAGGGGGCTGGAGAGACCCAGTACTTC

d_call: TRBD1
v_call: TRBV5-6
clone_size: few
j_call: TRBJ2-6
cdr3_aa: CASSLFAQGDFGANVLTF
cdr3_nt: TGTGCCAGCAGCTTGTTCGCACAGGGGGACTTTGGGGCCAACGTCCTGACTTTC

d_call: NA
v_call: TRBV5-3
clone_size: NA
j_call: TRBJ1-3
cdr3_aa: CARRPKGGYLYGNTIYF
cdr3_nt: TGTGCCAGAAGGCCAAAGGGGGGTTATCTTTATGGAAACACCATATATTTT

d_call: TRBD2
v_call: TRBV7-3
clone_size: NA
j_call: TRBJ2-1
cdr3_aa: CASSDVGTSVTNEQFF
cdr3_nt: TGTGCCAGCAGCGATGTGGGGACTAGCGTGACGAATGAGCAGTTCTTC

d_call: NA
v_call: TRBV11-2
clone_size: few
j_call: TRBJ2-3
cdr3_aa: CASSPQSRDTQYF
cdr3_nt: TGTGCCAGCAGCCCCCAGTCGAGGGATACGCAGTATTTT

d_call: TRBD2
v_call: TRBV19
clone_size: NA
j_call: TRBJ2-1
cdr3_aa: CASSILAGESPEQFF
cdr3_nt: TGTGCCAGTAGTATATTAGCGGGAGAGAGTCCTGAGCAGTTCTTC

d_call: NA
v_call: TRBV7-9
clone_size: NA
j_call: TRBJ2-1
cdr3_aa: CASSLAGGNEQFF
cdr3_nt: TGTGCCAGCAGCTTAGCAGGGGGCAATGAGCAGTTCTTC

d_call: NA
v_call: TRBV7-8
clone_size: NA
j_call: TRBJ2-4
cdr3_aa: CASSLFSVEDIQYF
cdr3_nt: TGTGCCAGCAGCTTATTTAGCGTCGAAGACATTCAGTACTTC

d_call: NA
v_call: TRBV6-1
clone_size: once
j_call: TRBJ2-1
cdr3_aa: CASSEAPGHSDGRQFF
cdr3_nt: TGTGCCAGCAGTGAAGCCCCCGGGCACTCGGACGGAAGACAGTTCTTC

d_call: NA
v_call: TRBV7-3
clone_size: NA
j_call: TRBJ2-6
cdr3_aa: CASSSQRSGANVLTF
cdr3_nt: TGTGCCAGCAGTTCACAGCGCTCTGGGGCCAACGTCCTGACTTTC

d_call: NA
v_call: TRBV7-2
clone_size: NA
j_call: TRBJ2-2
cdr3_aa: CASSARGGGELFF
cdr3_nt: TGTGCCAGCAGCGCCCGTGGGGGCGGGGAGCTGTTTTTT

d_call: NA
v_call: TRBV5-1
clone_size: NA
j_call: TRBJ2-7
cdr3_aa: CASSLAQGVNEQYF
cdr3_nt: TGCGCCAGCAGCTTGGCGCAGGGAGTCAACGAGCAGTACTTC

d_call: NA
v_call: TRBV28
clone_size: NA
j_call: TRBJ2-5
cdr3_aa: CASSLFGREETQYF
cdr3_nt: TGTGCCAGCAGTTTATTTGGCAGGGAGGAGACCCAGTACTTC

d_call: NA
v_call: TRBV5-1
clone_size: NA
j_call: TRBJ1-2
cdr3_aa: CASSLAGTNYGYTF
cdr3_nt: TGCGCCAGCAGCTTGGCAGGGACCAACTATGGCTACACCTTC

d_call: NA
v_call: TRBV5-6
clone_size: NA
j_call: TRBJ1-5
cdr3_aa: CASIHYQHF
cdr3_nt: TGTGCCAGCATCCACTACCAGCATTTT

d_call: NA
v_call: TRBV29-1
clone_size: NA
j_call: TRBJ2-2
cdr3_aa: CSVGNSYTGELFF
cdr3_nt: TGCAGCGTTGGTAACAGCTACACCGGGGAGCTGTTTTTT

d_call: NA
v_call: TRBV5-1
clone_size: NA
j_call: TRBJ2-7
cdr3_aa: CASSLWGQNEQYF
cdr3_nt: TGCGCCAGCAGCTTGTGGGGCCAGAACGAGCAGTACTTC

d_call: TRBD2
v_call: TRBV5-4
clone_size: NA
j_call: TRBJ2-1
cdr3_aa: CASSGRETPYNEQFF
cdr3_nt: TGTGCCAGCAGCGGGCGGGAGACCCCCTACAATGAGCAGTTCTTC

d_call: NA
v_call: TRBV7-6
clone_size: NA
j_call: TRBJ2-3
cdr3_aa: CASSLASGTTDTQYF
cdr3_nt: TGTGCCAGCAGCTTAGCGTCCGGCACCACAGATACGCAGTATTTT

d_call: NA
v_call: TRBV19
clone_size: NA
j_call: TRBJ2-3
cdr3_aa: CASSKADTQYF
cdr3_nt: TGTGCCAGTAGTAAGGCAGATACGCAGTATTTT

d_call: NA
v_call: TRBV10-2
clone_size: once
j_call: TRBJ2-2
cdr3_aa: CASTPGPGILRDTGELFF
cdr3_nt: TGCGCCAGCACTCCGGGACCTGGAATCCTAAGGGACACCGGGGAGCTGTTTTTT

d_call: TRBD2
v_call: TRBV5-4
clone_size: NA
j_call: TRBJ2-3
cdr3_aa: CASGGDSRSTQYF
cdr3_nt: TGTGCCAGCGGGGGGGATAGTCGTAGTACGCAGTATTTT

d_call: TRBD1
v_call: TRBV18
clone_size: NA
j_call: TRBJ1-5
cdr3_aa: CASSPPGQGNNQPQHF
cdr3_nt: TGTGCCAGCTCACCACCGGGACAGGGGAACAATCAGCCCCAGCATTTT

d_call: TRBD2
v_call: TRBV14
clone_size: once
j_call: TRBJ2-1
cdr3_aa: CASSHSGRALGEQFF
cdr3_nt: TGTGCCAGCAGCCACAGCGGGAGGGCTCTGGGTGAGCAGTTCTTC

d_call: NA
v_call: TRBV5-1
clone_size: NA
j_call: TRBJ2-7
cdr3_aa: CASSLGSGREGQYF
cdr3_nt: TGCGCCAGCAGCTTGGGATCGGGCAGGGAAGGGCAGTACTTC

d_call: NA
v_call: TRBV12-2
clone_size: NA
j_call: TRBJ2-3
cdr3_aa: CASRLAGSGRSDTQYF
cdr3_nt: TGTGCAAGTCGCTTAGCGGGTTCTGGTAGATCAGATACGCAGTATTTT

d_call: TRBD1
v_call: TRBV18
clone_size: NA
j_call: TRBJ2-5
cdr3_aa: CASSPPQGQETQYF
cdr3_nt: TGTGCCAGCTCACCACCACAGGGGCAAGAGACCCAGTACTTC

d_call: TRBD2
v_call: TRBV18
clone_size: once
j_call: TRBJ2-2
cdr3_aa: CASSTYSGRAVRELFF
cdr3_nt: TGTGCCAGCTCAACCTATAGCGGGAGGGCCGTCCGGGAGCTGTTTTTT

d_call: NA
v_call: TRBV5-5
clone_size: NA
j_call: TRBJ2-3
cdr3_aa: CASSFSTVQGDTQYF
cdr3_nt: TGTGCCAGCAGCTTCTCGACAGTCCAGGGAGATACGCAGTATTTT

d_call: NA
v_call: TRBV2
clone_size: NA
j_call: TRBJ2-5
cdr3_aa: CASRRIRGTQYF
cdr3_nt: TGTGCCAGCAGGAGGATTAGGGGGACCCAGTACTTC